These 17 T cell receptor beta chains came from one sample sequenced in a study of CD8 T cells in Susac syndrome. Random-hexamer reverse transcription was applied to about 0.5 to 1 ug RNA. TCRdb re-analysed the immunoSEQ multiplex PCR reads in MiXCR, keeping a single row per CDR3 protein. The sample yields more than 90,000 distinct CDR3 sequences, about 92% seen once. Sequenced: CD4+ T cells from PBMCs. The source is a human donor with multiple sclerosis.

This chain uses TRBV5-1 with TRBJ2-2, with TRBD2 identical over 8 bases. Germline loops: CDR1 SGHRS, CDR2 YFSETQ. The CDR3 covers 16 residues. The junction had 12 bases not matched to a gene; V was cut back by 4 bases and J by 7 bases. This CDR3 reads CASSTDLSGELGELFF. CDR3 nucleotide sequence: TGCGCCAGCAGCACCGACCTTAGCGGGGAACTCGGGGAGCTGTTTTTT.

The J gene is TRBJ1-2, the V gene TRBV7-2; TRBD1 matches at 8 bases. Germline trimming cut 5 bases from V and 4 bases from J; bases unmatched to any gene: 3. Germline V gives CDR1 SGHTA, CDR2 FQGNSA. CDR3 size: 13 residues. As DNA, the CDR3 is TGTGCCAGCAGCCCGGACAGGGCCTATGGCTACACCTTC. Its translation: CASSPDRAYGYTF.

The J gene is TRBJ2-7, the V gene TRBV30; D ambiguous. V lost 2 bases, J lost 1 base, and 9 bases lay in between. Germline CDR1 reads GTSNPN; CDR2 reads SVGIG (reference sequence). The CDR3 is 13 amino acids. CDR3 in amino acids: CAWSLERSYEQYF. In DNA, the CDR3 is TGTGCCTGGAGTCTAGAAAGGTCCTACGAGCAGTACTTC.

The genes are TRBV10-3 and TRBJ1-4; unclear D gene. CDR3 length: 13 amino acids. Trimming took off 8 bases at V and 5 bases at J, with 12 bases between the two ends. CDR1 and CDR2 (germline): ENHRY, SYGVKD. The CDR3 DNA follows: TGTGCCATCTCTCGACTGACAAATGAAAAACTGTTTTTT. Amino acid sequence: CAISRLTNEKLFF.

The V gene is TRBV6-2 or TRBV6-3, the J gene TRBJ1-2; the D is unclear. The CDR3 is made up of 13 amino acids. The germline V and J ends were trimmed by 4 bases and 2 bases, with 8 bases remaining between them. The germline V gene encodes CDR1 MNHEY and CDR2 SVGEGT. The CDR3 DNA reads TGTGCCAGCAGTTCCCAGGAAAACTATGGCTACACCTTC. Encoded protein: CASSSQENYGYTF.

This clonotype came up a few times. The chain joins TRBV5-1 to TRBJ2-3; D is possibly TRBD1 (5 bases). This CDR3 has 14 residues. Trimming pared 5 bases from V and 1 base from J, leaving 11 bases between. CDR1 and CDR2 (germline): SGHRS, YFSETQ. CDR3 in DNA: TGCGCCAGCAGAGCAGGGTCGGGCACAGATACGCAGTATTTT. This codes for CASRAGSGTDTQYF. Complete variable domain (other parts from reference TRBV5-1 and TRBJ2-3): KAGVTQTPRYLIKTRGQQVTLSCSPISGHRSVSWYQQTPGQGLQFLFEYFSETQRNKGNFPGRFSGRQFSNSRSEMNVSTLELGDSALYLCASRAGSGTDTQYFGPGTRLTVL.

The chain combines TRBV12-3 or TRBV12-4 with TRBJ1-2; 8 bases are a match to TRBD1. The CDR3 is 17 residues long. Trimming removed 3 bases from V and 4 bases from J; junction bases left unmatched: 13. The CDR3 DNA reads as TGTGCCAGCAGTTTCCGGCCGGACAGGGCAAATCTCTATGGCTACACCTTC. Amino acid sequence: CASSFRPDRANLYGYTF.

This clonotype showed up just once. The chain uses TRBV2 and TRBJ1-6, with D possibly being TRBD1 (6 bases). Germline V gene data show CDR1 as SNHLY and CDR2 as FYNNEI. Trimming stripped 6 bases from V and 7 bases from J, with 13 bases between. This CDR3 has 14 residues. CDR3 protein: CASSARGGNSPLHF. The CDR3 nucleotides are TGTGCCAGCAGCGCCAGGGGCGGAAATTCACCCCTCCACTTT.

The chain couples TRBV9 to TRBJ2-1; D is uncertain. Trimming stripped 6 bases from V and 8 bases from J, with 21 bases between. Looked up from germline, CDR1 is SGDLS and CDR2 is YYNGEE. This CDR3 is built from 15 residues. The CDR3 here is CASTLSSTLGDEQFF. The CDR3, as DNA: TGTGCCAGCACTTTGAGTAGTACCCTTGGGGATGAGCAGTTCTTC.

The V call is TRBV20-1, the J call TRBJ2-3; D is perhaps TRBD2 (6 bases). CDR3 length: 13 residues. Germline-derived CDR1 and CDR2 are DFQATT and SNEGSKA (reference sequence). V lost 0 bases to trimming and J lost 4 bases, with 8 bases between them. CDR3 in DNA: TGCAGTGCTAGAGAGGAGGGTGCAGATACGCAGTATTTT. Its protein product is CSAREEGADTQYF.

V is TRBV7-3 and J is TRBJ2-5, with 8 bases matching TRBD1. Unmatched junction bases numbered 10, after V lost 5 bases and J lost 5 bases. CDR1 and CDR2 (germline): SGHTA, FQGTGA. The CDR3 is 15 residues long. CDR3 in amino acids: CASSPSPGGWETQYF. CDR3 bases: TGTGCCAGCAGCCCAAGCCCAGGGGGCTGGGAGACCCAGTACTTC. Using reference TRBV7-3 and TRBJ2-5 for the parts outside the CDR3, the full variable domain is GAGVSQTPSNKVTEKGKYVELRCDPISGHTALYWYRQSLGQGPEFLIYFQGTGAADDSGLPNDRFFAVRPEGSVSTLKIQRTERGDSAVYLCASSPSPGGWETQYFGPGTRLLVL.

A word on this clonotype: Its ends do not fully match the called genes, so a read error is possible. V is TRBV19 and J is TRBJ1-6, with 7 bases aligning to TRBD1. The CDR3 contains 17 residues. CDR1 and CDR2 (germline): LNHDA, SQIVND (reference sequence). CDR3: CASSLAGTAFYNSPLHF. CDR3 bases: TGTGCCAGTAGTTTAGCCGGGACAGCCTTCTATAATTCCCCCCTCCACTTT.

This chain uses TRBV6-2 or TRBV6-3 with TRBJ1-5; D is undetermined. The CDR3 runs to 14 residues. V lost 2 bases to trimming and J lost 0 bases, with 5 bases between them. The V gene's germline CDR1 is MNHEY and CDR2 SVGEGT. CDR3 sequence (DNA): TGTGCCAGCAGTTACGGGAATAGCAATCAGCCCCAGCATTTT. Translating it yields CASSYGNSNQPQHF.

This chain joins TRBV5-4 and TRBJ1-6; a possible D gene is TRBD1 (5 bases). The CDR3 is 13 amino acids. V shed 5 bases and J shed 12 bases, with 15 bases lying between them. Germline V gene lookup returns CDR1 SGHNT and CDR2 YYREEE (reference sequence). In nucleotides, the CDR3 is TGTGCCAGCAGACAGGACACCCAAGGACCCCTCCACTTT. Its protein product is CASRQDTQGPLHF.

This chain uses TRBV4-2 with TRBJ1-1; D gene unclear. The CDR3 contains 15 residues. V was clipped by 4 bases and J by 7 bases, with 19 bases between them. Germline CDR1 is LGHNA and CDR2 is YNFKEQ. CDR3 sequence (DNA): TGTGCCAGCAGCCGTTCGGGTCAAGAACTTGGTGAAGCTTTCTTT. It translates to CASSRSGQELGEAFF.

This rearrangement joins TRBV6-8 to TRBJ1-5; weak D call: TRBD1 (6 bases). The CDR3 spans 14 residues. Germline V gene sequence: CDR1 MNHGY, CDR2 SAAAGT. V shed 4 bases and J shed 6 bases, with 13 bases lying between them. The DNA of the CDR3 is TGTGCCAGCAGTTGGACAGTTGTGTCTCAGCCCCAGCATTTT. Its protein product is CASSWTVVSQPQHF.

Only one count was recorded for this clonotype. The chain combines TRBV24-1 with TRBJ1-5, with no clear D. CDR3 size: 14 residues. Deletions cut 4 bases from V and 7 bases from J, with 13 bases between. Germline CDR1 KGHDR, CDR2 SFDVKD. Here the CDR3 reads CATSDPGKGQPQHF. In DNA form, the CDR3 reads TGTGCCACCAGTGACCCGGGTAAGGGACAGCCCCAGCATTTT.